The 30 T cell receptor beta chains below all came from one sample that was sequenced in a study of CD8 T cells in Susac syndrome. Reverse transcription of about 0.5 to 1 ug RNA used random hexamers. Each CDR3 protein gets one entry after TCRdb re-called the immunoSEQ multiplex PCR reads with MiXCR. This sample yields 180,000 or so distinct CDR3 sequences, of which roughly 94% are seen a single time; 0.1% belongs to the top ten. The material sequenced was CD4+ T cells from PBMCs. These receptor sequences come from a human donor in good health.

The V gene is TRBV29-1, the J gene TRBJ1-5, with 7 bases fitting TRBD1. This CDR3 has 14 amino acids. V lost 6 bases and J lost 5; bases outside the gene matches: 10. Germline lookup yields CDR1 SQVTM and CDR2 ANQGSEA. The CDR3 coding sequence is TGCAGCGTCGTCACAGGGGCCGTAGATCAGCCCCAGCATTTT. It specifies CSVVTGAVDQPQHF.

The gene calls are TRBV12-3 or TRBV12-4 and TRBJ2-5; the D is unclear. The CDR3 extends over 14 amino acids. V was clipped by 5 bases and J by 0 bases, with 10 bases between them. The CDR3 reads CASSPSTDQETQYF. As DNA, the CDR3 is TGTGCCAGCAGTCCCTCTACCGACCAAGAGACCCAGTACTTC.

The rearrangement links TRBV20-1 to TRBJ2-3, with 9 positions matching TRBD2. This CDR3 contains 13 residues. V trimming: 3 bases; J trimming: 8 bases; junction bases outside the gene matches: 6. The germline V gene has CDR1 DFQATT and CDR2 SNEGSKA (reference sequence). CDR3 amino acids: CSASLAGEGTQYF. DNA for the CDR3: TGCAGTGCTAGTTTAGCGGGAGAGGGTACGCAGTATTTT.

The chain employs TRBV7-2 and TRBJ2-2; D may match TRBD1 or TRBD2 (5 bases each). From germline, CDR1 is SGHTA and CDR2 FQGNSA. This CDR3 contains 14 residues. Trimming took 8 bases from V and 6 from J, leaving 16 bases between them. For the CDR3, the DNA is TGTGCCAGCGGAAGGGGTAGCGACGCCGGGGAGCTGTTTTTT. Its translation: CASGRGSDAGELFF.

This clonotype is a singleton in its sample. The CDR3 DNA is TGTGCCAGCAGCCAAGACGGCGGGACGGTCACAGATACGCAGTATTTT. Protein: CASSQDGGTVTDTQYF. The chain joins TRBV3-1 to TRBJ2-3; tentative D call: TRBD2 (6 bases). The CDR3 has 16 amino acids. The germline V gene has CDR1 LGHDT and CDR2 YNNKEL (reference sequence). Trimming took off 0 bases at V and 2 bases at J, with 12 bases between the two ends.

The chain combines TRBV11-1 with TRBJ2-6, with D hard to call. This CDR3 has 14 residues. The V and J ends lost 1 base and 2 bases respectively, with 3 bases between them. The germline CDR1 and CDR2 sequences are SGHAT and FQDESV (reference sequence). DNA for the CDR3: TGTGCCAGCAGCTTAGTACCTGGGGCCAACGTCCTGACTTTC. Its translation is CASSLVPGANVLTF.

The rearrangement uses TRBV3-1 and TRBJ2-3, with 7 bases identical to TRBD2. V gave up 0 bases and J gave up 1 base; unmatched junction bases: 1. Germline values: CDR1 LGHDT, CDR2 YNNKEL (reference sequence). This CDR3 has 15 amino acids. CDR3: CASSQDAGGTDTQYF. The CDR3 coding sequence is TGTGCCAGCAGCCAAGATGCGGGGGGCACAGATACGCAGTATTTT.

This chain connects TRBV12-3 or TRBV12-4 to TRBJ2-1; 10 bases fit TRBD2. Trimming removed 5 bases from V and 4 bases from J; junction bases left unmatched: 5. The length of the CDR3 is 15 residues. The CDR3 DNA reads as TGTGCCAGCAGTCATCTAGCGGGAGCATACAATGAGCAGTTCTTC. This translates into CASSHLAGAYNEQFF.

This CDR3 is CSARDYAHGGTDTQYF. The CDR3 coding sequence is TGCAGTGCTAGAGATTACGCTCACGGGGGCACAGATACGCAGTATTTT. The chain recombines TRBV20-1 with TRBJ2-3; D is possibly TRBD2 (5 bases). The CDR3 runs 16 residues. Looked up from germline, CDR1 is DFQATT and CDR2 is SNEGSKA (reference sequence). Trimming pared 0 bases from V and 1 base from J, leaving 14 bases between.

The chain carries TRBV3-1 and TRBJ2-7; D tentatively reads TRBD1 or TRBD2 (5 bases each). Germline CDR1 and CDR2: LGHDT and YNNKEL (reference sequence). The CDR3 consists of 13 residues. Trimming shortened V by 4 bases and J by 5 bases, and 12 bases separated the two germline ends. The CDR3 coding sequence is TGTGCCAGCAGCCTCGGGACGCTTAACGAGCAGTACTTC. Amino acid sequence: CASSLGTLNEQYF.

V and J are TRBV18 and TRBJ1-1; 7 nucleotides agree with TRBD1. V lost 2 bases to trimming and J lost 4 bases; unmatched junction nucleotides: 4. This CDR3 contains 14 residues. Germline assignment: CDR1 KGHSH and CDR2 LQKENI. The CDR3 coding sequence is TGTGCCAGCTCACCAGGGACAGAGGCCACTGAAGCTTTCTTT. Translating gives CASSPGTEATEAFF.

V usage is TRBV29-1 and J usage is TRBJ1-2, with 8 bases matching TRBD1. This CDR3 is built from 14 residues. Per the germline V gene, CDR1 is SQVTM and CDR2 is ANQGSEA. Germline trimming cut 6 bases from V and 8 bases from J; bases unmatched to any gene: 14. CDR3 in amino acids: CSVTHTGGRNGYTF. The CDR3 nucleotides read TGCAGCGTGACACACACAGGGGGTAGGAACGGCTACACCTTC.

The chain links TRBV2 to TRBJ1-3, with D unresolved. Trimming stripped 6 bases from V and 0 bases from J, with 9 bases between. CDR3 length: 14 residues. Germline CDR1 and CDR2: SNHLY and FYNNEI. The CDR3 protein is CASSLGSSGNTIYF. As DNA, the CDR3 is TGTGCCAGCAGCTTGGGCAGCTCTGGAAACACCATATATTTT.

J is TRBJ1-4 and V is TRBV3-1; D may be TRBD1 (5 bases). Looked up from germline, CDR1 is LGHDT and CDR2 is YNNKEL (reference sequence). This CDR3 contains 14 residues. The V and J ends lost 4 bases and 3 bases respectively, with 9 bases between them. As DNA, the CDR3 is TGTGCCAGCAGCCGGGGGGTTTCTAATGAAAAACTGTTTTTT. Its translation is CASSRGVSNEKLFF.

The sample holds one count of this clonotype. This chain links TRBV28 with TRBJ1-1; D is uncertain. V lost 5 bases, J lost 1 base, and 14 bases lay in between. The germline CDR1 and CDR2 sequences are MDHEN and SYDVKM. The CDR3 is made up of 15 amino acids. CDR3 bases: TGTGCCAGCAGTGGCATGAGCGGCGGGAACACTGAAGCTTTCTTT. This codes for CASSGMSGGNTEAFF. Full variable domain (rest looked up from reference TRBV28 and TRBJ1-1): DVKVTQSSRYLVKRTGEKVFLECVQDMDHENMFWYRQDPGLGLRLIYFSYDVKMKEKGDIPEGYSVSREKKERFSLILESASTNQTSMYLCASSGMSGGNTEAFFGQGTRLTVV.

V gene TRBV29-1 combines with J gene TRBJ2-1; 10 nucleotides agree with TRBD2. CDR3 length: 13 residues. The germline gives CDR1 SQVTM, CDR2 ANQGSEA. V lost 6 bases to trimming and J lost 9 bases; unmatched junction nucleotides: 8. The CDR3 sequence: CSVVAGGQGEQFF. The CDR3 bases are TGCAGCGTGGTAGCGGGAGGCCAAGGTGAGCAGTTCTTC.

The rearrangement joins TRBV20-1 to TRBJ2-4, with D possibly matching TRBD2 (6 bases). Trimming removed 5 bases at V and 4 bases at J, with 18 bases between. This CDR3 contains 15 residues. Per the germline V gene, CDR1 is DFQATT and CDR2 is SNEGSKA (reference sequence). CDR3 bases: TGCAGTGCTGGGACGACTAGTGTGTCTAAAAACATTCAGTACTTC. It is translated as CSAGTTSVSKNIQYF.

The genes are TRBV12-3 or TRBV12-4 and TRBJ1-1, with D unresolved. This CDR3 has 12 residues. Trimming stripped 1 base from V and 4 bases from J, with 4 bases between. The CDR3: CASSLGFTEAFF. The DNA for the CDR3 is TGTGCCAGCAGTTTAGGGTTCACTGAAGCTTTCTTT.

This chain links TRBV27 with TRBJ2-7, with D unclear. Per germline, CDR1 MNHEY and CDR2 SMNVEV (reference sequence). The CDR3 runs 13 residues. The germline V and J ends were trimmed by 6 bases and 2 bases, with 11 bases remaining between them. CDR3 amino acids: CASRSLLTYEQYF. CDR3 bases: TGTGCCAGCAGGAGTCTGCTAACCTACGAGCAGTACTTC.

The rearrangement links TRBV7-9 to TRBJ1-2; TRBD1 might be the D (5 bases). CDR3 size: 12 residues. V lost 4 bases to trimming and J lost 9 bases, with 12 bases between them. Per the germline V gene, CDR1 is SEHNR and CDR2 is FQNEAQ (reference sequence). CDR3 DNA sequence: TGTGCCAGCAGCTCTCACAGGATCCGCTACACCTTC. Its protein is CASSSHRIRYTF.

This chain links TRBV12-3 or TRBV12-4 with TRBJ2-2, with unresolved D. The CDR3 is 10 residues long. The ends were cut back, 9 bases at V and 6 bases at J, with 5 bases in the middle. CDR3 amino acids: CASWSGELFF. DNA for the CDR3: TGTGCCAGTTGGTCCGGGGAGCTGTTTTTT.

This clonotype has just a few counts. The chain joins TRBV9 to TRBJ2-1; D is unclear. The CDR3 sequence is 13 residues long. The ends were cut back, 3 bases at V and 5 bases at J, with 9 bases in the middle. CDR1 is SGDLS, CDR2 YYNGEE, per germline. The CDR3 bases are TGTGCCAGCAGCGCCGGTCCTAACAATGAGCAGTTCTTC. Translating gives CASSAGPNNEQFF. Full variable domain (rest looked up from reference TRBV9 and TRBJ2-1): DSGVTQTPKHLITATGQRVTLRCSPRSGDLSVYWYQQSLDQGLQFLIQYYNGEERAKGNILERFSAQQFPDLHSELNLSSLELGDSALYFCASSAGPNNEQFFGPGTRLTVL.

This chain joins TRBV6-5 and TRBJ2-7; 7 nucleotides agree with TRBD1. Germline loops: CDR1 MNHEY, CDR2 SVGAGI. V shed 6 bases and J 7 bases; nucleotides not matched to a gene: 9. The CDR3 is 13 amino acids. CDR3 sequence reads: CASRGGLDREQYV. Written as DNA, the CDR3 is TGTGCCAGCAGAGGGGGCCTGGACAGGGAGCAGTACGTC.

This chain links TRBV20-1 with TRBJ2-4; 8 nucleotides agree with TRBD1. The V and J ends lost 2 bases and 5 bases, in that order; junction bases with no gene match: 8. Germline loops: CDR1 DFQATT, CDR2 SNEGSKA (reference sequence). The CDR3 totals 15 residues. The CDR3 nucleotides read TGCAGTGCTAGACCGTGGACAGGGAGCCAAAACATTCAGTACTTC. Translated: CSARPWTGSQNIQYF.

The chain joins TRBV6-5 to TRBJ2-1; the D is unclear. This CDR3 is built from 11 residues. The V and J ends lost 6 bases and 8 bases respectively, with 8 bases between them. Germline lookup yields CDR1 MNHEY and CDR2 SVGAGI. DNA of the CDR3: TGTGCCAGCAGGGCCTTCTATGAGCAGTTCTTC. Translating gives CASRAFYEQFF.

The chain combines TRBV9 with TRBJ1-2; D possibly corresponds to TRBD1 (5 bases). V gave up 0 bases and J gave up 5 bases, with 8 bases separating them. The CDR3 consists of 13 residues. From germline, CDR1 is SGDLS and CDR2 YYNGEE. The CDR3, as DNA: TGTGCCAGCAGCGTAGGGGGGAGGTATGGCTACACCTTC. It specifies CASSVGGRYGYTF.

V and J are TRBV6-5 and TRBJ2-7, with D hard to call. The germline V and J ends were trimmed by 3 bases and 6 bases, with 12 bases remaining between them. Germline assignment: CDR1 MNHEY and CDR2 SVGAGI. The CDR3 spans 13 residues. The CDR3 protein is CASSYGRWREQYF. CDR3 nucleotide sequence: TGTGCCAGCAGTTATGGCAGATGGCGCGAGCAGTACTTC.

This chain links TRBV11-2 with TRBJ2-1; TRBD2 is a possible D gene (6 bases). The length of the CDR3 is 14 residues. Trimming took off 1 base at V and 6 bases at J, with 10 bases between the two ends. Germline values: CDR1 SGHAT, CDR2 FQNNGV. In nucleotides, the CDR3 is TGTGCCAGCAGCTTAGCTGAGCGGGTCAATGAGCAGTTCTTC. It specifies CASSLAERVNEQFF. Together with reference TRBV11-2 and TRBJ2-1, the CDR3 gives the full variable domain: EAGVAQSPRYKIIEKRQSVAFWCNPISGHATLYWYQQILGQGPKLLIQFQNNGVVDDSQLPKDRFSAERLKGVDSTLKIQPAKLEDSAVYLCASSLAERVNEQFFGPGTRLTVL.

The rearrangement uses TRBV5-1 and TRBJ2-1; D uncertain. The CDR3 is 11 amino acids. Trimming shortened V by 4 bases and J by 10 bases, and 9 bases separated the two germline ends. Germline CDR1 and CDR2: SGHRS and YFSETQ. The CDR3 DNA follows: TGCGCCAGCAGCGAAAGAGAAGAGCAGTTCTTC. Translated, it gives CASSEREEQFF.

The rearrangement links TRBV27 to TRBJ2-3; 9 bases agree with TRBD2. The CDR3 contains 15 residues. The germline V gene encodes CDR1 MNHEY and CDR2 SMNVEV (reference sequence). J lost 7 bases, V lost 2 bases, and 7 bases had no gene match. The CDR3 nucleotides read TGTGCCAGCAGTTTAGGCGGGAGGGCGGCGTATACGCAGTATTTT. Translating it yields CASSLGGRAAYTQYF.